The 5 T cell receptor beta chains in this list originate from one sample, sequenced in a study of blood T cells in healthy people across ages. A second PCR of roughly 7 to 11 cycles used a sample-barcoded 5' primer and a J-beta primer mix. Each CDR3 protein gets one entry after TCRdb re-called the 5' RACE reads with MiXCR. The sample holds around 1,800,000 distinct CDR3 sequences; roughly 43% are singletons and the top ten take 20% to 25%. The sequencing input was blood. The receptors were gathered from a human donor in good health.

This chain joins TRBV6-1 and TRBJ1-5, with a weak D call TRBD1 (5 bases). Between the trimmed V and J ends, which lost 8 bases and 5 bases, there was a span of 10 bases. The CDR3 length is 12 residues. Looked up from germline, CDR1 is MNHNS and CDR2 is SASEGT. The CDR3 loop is CASFTGHQPQHF. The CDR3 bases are TGTGCCAGCTTCACGGGGCATCAGCCCCAGCATTTT.

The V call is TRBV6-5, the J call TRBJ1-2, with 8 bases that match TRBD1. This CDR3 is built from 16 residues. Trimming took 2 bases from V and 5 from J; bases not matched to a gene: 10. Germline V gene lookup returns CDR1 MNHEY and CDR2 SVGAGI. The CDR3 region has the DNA TGTGCCAGCAGTTACCCCCCCGGGACAGGCATTTATGGCTACACCTTC. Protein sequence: CASSYPPGTGIYGYTF.

CDR3 region: CASRPNGGPSYEQYF. The CDR3 nucleotides read TGTGCCAGCAGACCGAATGGGGGCCCCTCCTACGAGCAGTACTTC. The rearrangement joins TRBV12-3 or TRBV12-4 to TRBJ2-7; TRBD1 might be the D (6 bases). This CDR3 is 15 amino acids long. The V end lost 6 bases, the J end lost 0 bases, and 15 bases lay between the germline ends.

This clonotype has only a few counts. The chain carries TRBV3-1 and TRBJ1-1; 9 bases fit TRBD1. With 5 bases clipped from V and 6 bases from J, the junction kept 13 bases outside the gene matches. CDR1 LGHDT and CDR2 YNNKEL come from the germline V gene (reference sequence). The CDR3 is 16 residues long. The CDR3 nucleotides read TGTGCCAGCAGCATGCCGGGACAGGGCAGGGGCGCTGAAGCTTTCTTT. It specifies CASSMPGQGRGAEAFF.

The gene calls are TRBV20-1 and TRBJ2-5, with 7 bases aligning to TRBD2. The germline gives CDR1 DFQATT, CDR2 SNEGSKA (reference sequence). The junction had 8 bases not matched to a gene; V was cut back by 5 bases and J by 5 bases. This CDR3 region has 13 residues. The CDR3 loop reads CSASPGGTETQYF. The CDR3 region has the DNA TGCAGTGCTTCCCCCGGGGGGACGGAGACCCAGTACTTC.